This T cell receptor (beta chain) is from a study of blood T cell repertoires in COVID-19. The wider study: Spain, Italy and the United States supplied samples that represented acute and convalescent COVID-19. T cells, B-cell-depleted T cells, or PBMCs provided the cDNA or gDNA that served as material.

How the authors handled the data: The assay estimated nucleated cells by amplifying reference gene primers. Using immunoSEQ multiplex PCR, the repertoire was profiled, and TCRdb retains in-frame clones only, with some absent. The DNA gave D and trimming, while V, J and clone size come from that table. The sample has over 600,000 clones, 85% to 90% seen once. The CDR3 spans 16 residues. Per the germline V gene, CDR1 is SGDLS and CDR2 is YYNGEE. With 0 bases removed from V and 1 base from J, the gap between germline ends came to 13 bases. The clonotype originates from a woman aged 18-29 years with acute or convalescent COVID-19. Sequencing used peripheral blood. The chain uses TRBV9 and TRBJ1-1; D possibly corresponds to TRBD1 (5 bases). CDR3 residues: CASSVGGGTTNTEAFF. DNA for the CDR3: TGTGCCAGCAGCGTAGGGGGAGGGACGACGAACACTGAAGCTTTCTTT.